This T cell receptor (beta chain) came from a study of blood T cell repertoires in COVID-19. Study in general: From the United States, Italy and Spain came samples of acute and convalescent COVID-19. The analysed material was cDNA or gDNA that came from T cells, B-cell-depleted T cells, or PBMCs.

The method was immunoSEQ multiplex PCR; TCRdb's version includes in-frame clones alone and lacks a portion of them. The repertoire holds some 32,000 clones, with around nine tenths as singletons. The CDR3 covers 13 residues. Deletions cut 5 bases from V and 7 bases from J, with 12 bases between. This receptor was obtained from a man aged 60 to 75 with active COVID-19. This chain uses TRBV12-3 or TRBV12-4 with TRBJ1-5; D might be TRBD1 (6 bases). The source material was peripheral blood. Here the CDR3 reads CASSTEQGQPQHF. For the CDR3, the DNA is TGTGCCAGCAGTACAGAACAGGGCCAGCCCCAGCATTTT.